The rows below give T cell receptor beta chains drawn from one sample of a study of vaccination effects on CD4 cells after COVID-19. The protocol was immunoSEQ multiplex PCR, while the TCRdb copy is restricted to in-frame clones and leaves out a portion. The table has tens of thousands of clones, roughly four fifths seen once; the top ten hold approximately 2.6%. Antigens for these TCRs are unknown. This material consisted of CD4+ T cells from PBMCs cultured with HCoV-NL63 spike peptides, taken before COVID-19 vaccination. These receptor sequences come from a human donor who received a COVID-19 vaccine. Each CDR3 is given without its conserved first and last residue. D genes are given only for firm matches.

TRBD1 TRBV7-8 ASSFLGTGGQETQY
TRBD2 TRBV6-2/TRBV6-3 ASSYSRLAGGRYNEQF
. TRBV28 ASSFSNGQETQY
. TRBV19 ASSIVGRETQY
. TRBV27 ASSPLVRTYTEAF
TRBD1 TRBV18 ASSADRGLETQY
. TRBV19 ASSTTPGRSSGANVLT
. TRBV6-6 ASSYSRQGETQY
TRBD2 TRBV28 ASSPGGASYNEQF
. TRBV15 ATSFRSGDTQY
. TRBV5-1 ASSLFSAGDAGYT